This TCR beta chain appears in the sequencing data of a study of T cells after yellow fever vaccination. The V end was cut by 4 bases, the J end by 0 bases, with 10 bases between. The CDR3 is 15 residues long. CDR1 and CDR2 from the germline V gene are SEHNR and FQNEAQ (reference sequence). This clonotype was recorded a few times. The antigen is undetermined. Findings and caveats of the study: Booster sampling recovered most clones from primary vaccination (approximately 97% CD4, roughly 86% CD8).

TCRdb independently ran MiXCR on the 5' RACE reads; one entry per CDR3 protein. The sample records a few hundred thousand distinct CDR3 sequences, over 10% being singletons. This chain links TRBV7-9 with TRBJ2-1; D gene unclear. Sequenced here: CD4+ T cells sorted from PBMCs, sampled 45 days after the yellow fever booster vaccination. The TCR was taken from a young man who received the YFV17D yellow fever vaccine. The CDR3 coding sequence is TGTGCCAGCAGCTCTAGAGAACGCTCCTACAATGAGCAGTTCTTC. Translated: CASSSRERSYNEQFF.